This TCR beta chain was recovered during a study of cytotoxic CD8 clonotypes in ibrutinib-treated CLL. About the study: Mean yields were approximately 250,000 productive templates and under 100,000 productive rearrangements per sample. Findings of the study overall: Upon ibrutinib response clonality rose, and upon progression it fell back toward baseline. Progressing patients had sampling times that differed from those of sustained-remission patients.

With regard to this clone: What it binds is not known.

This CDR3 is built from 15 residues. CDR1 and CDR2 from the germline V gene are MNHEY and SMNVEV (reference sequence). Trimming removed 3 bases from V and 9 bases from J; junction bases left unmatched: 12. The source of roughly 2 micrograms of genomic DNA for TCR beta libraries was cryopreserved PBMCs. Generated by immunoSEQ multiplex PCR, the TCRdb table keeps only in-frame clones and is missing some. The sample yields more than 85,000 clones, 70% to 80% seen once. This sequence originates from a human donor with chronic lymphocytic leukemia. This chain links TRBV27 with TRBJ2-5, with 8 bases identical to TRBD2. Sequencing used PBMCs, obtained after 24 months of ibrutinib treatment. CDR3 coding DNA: TGTGCCAGCAGTTTGAGCGGGAGCTTAGTGGTGGCCCAGTACTTC. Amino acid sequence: CASSLSGSLVVAQYF.